The entry below gives a single TCR beta chain sequence along with its context. As yet, its antigen is unknown. The data were obtained in a study of T cell repertoires in cytomegalovirus infection. Study information: The public TCR beta signatures pointed to both CMV infection and matching HLA type. Study-wide results and limits: In two of eight donors, the top clonotype was HLA-C-restricted CMV-specific.

The CDR3 length is 17 residues. J lost 5 bases, V lost 5 bases, and 12 bases had no gene match. TCRdb itself ran the reads through MiXCR, one entry per CDR3 protein. The table records about 700,000 distinct CDR3 sequences, 30% to 40% of them present only once. The J gene is TRBJ2-5, the V gene TRBV12-3 or TRBV12-4, with TRBD2 matching 12 bases. The starting material was cultured PBMCs, obtained from culture after CMV antigen stimulation. This receptor was identified in a human donor in good health (CMV status not recorded). Some clones in this sample may be carry-over from other donors' samples. CDR3 region: CASSRGLAGGRLETQYF. In DNA form, the CDR3 reads TGTGCCAGCAGTCGGGGACTAGCGGGTGGGAGATTGGAGACCCAGTACTTC.